This is a list of T cell receptor beta chains from one sample in a study of blood T cell repertoires in COVID-19. Data came from immunoSEQ multiplex PCR; TCRdb stores just in-frame clones and leaves some out. This sample has about 410,000 clones; roughly 89% occur once, and the top ten carry about 1.7%. Material: PBMCs or T cells enriched from blood (not recorded which). These receptors were taken from a young woman who had recovered from COVID-19. Both conserved end residues are part of each CDR3. The order of the fields is CDR3 length, clone size, D gene, V gene, J gene, CDR3 DNA, CDR3 protein. A D gene is named only where the DNA matches it firmly. Size is stated for part of the rows, as once, few or many counts, or as a class when the clone is expanded.

12	once	TRBD1	TRBV19	TRBJ1-2	TGTGCCAGTAAGGGGGCCCCCTATGGCTACACCTTC	CASKGAPYGYTF
14	few	NA	TRBV7-8	TRBJ2-2	TGTGCCAGCAGCTTAGGAAGCGTCACCGGGGAGCTGTTTTTT	CASSLGSVTGELFF
13	NA	NA	TRBV12-3/TRBV12-4	TRBJ2-7	TGTGCCAGCAGATCCGACAGCGCCTACGAGCAGTACTTC	CASRSDSAYEQYF
15	once	NA	TRBV19	TRBJ2-1	TGTGCCACCCTAAACGTCGCGGGTCCCTACAATGAGCAGTTCTTC	CATLNVAGPYNEQFF
15	NA	TRBD1	TRBV7-3	TRBJ2-1	TGTGCCAGCAGCCCGGGGACAGGGGGATACAATGAGCAGTTCTTC	CASSPGTGGYNEQFF
14	NA	NA	TRBV2	TRBJ1-2	TGTGCCAGCACCGCTCGGGGGGACGACTATGGCTACACCTTC	CASTARGDDYGYTF
14	NA	TRBD2	TRBV28	TRBJ2-7	TGTGCCAGCAGGCCGGGGGGGCGGGAAGACGAGCAGTACTTC	CASRPGGREDEQYF
15	NA	TRBD1	TRBV7-2	TRBJ1-5	TGTGCCAGCAGCTCCTGGACAGGGGTTAATCAGCCCCAGCATTTT	CASSSWTGVNQPQHF
14	few	NA	TRBV27	TRBJ1-1	TGTGCCAGCAGTGTTAGCAAGATGAACACTGAAGCTTTCTTT	CASSVSKMNTEAFF
12	NA	NA	TRBV14	TRBJ1-1	TGTGCCAGCAGCCAATTGACAGCTGAAGCTTTCTTT	CASSQLTAEAFF
14	NA	NA	TRBV5-1	TRBJ2-7	TGCGCCAGCAGCTCCGCGACAGACCGCTACGAGCAGTACTTC	CASSSATDRYEQYF
15	NA	NA	TRBV28	TRBJ2-1	TGTGCCAGCAGTTCTCGTTCTAGCTTTCACAATGAGCAGTTCTTC	CASSSRSSFHNEQFF
18	NA	TRBD2	TRBV7-9	TRBJ2-2	TGTGCCAGCAGCCCCCCCGAACTTAGCGGGAGGAACACCGGGGAGCTGTTTTTT	CASSPPELSGRNTGELFF
16	NA	TRBD1	TRBV11-1	TRBJ1-1	TGTGCCAGCAGCCAATGGACAGGGGCACCTAACACTGAAGCTTTCTTT	CASSQWTGAPNTEAFF
14	NA	TRBD1	TRBV30	TRBJ1-1	TGTGCTTACACAAGAGACAGGGGATCCACTGAAGCTTTCTTT	CAYTRDRGSTEAFF
14	NA	NA	TRBV4-2	TRBJ1-6	TGTGCCAGCAGCCAAGAGGGAGGGAATTCACCCCTCCACTTT	CASSQEGGNSPLHF
16	NA	TRBD2	TRBV11-2	TRBJ2-7	TGTGCCAGCAGGTCCCCGGGACTAGCGGGAGCCAGCGAGCAGTACTTC	CASRSPGLAGASEQYF
13	NA	TRBD1	TRBV29-1	TRBJ2-1	TGCAGCGTCCGAGGGGACAGAACATATGAGCAGTTCTTC	CSVRGDRTYEQFF
15	once	TRBD1	TRBV6-5	TRBJ1-5	TGTGCCAGCAGAAAGGGACAGAGTAGCAATCAGCCCCAGCATTTT	CASRKGQSSNQPQHF
16	NA	TRBD1	TRBV18	TRBJ2-7	TGTGCCAGCTCACCTTCTGCCGGGACAGGGTACCACGAGCAGTACTTC	CASSPSAGTGYHEQYF
17	NA	NA	TRBV4-2	TRBJ1-2	TGTGCCAGCAGCCAAGAACACCCCGTTGGGCTGCAAGATGGCTACACCTTC	CASSQEHPVGLQDGYTF
14	NA	NA	TRBV2	TRBJ1-4	TGTGCCAGCAGGCCGGACGGGAGCAATGAAAAACTGTTTTTT	CASRPDGSNEKLFF
18	NA	TRBD2	TRBV7-3	TRBJ2-1	TGTGCCAGCAGCTTAAATTGGGGACTAGCGAAATTCTACAATGAGCAGTTCTTC	CASSLNWGLAKFYNEQFF
15	NA	NA	TRBV19	TRBJ2-2	TGTGCCAGTAGTATACAGAGACTGAACACCGGGGAGCTGTTTTTT	CASSIQRLNTGELFF
15	NA	NA	TRBV4-1	TRBJ1-2	TGCGCCAGCAGCCAAGAACAGGGTTCGGTTAATGGCTACACCTTC	CASSQEQGSVNGYTF
17	NA	TRBD2	TRBV28	TRBJ2-7	TGTGCCAGCAGTCCTTCAGCGGCGGGAGAAAGGGAGTACGAGCAGTACTTC	CASSPSAAGEREYEQYF
14	NA	NA	TRBV19	TRBJ2-7	TGTGCCAGTAGCTCGCTAATAACGACCTACGAGCAGTACTTC	CASSSLITTYEQYF
16	NA	NA	TRBV30	TRBJ2-2	TGTGCCTGGGACCAAAGGGGACTCACGAACACCGGGGAGCTGTTTTTT	CAWDQRGLTNTGELFF
17	NA	TRBD2	TRBV9	TRBJ2-3	TGTGCCAGCAGCGTCGAAGCGGGGGGGCTTGCTTTAGATACGCAGTATTTT	CASSVEAGGLALDTQYF
13	once	NA	TRBV15	TRBJ2-7	TGTGCCACCAGCACTGGACTATCCTACGAGCAGTACTTC	CATSTGLSYEQYF
13	NA	NA	TRBV6-5	TRBJ1-5	TGTGCCAGCCGCCAGGCCCTGGTTGGGCCCCAGCATTTT	CASRQALVGPQHF
15	NA	TRBD1	TRBV11-2	TRBJ2-2	TGTGCCAGCAGCCCGGACAGGGTTGGTGGCGGGGAGCTGTTTTTT	CASSPDRVGGGELFF
14	NA	TRBD1	TRBV27	TRBJ1-2	TGTGCCAGCAGTTCACCTCGGGACAGGGGACGCTACACCTTC	CASSSPRDRGRYTF
14	NA	TRBD2	TRBV4-1	TRBJ2-1	TGCGCCAGCAGCCAAGAAGGCGGGAGAAATGAGCAGTTCTTC	CASSQEGGRNEQFF
10	once	NA	TRBV20-1	TRBJ1-2	TGCAGTGTTCGGGCAGGGATGCACACCTTC	CSVRAGMHTF
15	once	NA	TRBV3-1/TRBV3-2	TRBJ1-6	TGTGCCAGCAGCCAGTTAGGGGTCTGGGATTCACCCCTCCACTTT	CASSQLGVWDSPLHF
14	NA	NA	TRBV19	TRBJ2-5	TGTGCCAGTAGTGTGGACAGTTGGAGAGAGACCCAGTACTTC	CASSVDSWRETQYF
14	NA	TRBD2	TRBV6-5	TRBJ2-1	TGTGCCAGCCGGACTAGCGGGAGGAACAATGAGCAGTTCTTC	CASRTSGRNNEQFF
15	NA	NA	TRBV5-1	TRBJ1-1	TGCGCCAGCAGCTTGGATACCCCTATGAACACTGAAGCTTTCTTT	CASSLDTPMNTEAFF
15	NA	TRBD1	TRBV2	TRBJ2-2	TGTGCCAGCAGACCCGGACAGGGACACACCGGGGAGCTGTTTTTT	CASRPGQGHTGELFF
15	NA	NA	TRBV6-6	TRBJ1-1	TGTGCCAGCAGTTACGAAACGGGGAAAAACACTGAAGCTTTCTTT	CASSYETGKNTEAFF
15	NA	NA	TRBV5-1	TRBJ1-1	TGCGCCAGCAGCCAGGCTTACGAGACGAACACTGAAGCTTTCTTT	CASSQAYETNTEAFF
15	NA	NA	TRBV29-1	TRBJ2-1	TGCAGCGTTACCGGGACACCGGGGTTATATTATGAGCAGTTCTTC	CSVTGTPGLYYEQFF
16	NA	NA	TRBV28	TRBJ1-4	TGTGCCAGCAGACCCCGATTTGCTTCGTGGGCAGAAAAACTGTTTTTT	CASRPRFASWAEKLFF
13	NA	NA	TRBV5-1	TRBJ2-5	TGCGCCAGCAGCTTGGTTATACAAGAGACCCAGTACTTC	CASSLVIQETQYF
13	NA	NA	TRBV2	TRBJ1-5	TGTGCCAGCGGGGAGGGTCCTAATCAGCCCCAGCATTTT	CASGEGPNQPQHF
14	NA	NA	TRBV6-2/TRBV6-3	TRBJ1-5	TGTGCCAGCAGCATTACAGGTTATGGTCAGCCCCAGCATTTT	CASSITGYGQPQHF
15	NA	TRBD1	TRBV10-3	TRBJ2-2	TGTGCCATCAGTGTACAGGGGGTAGAATCCGGGGAGCTGTTTTTT	CAISVQGVESGELFF